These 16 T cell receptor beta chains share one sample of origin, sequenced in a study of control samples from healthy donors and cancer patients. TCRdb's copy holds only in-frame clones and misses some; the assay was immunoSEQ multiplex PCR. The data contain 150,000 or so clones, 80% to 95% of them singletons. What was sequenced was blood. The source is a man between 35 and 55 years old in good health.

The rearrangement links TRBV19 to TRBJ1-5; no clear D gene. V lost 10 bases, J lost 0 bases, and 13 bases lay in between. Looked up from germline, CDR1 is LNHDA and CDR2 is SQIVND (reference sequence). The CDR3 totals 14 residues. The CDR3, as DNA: TGTGCCACCGACACTCTTTATAGCAATCAGCCCCAGCATTTT. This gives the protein CATDTLYSNQPQHF.

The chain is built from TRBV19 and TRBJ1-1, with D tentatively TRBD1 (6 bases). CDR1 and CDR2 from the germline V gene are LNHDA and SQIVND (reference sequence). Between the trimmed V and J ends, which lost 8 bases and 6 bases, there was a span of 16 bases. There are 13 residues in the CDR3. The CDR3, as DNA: TGTGCCAGTTCATACAGGGTATGGTCTGAAGCTTTCTTT. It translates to CASSYRVWSEAFF.

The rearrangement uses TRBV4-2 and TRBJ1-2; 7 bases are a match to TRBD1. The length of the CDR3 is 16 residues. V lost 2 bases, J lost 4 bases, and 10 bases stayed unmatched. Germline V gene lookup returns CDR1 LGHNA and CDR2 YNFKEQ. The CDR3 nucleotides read TGTGCCAGCAGCCAAAGTAACCGGGACAGCTTCTATGGCTACACCTTC. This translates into CASSQSNRDSFYGYTF.

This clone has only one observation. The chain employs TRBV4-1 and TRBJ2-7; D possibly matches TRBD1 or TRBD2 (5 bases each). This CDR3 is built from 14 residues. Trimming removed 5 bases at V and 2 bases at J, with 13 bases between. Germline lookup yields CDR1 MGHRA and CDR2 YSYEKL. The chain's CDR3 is CASSLGDGPYEQYF. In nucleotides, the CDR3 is TGCGCCAGCAGCTTAGGGGACGGTCCCTACGAGCAGTACTTC.

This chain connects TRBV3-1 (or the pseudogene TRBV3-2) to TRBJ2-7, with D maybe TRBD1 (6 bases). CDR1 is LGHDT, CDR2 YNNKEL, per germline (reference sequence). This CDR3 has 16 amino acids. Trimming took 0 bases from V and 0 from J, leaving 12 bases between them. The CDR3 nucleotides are TGTGCCAGCAGCCAAGACGGGACAAGGAGCTCCTACGAGCAGTACTTC. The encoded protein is CASSQDGTRSSYEQYF.

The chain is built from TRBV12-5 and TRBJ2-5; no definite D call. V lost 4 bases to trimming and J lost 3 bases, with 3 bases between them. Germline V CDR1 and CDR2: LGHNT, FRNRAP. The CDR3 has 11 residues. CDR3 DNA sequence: TGTGCTAGTGGTTATGAAGAGACCCAGTACTTC. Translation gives CASGYEETQYF.

The CDR3 loop reads CASSLGLGTDTQYF. In DNA, the CDR3 is TGTGCCAGCAGCTTGGGACTGGGCACAGATACGCAGTATTTT. The J gene is TRBJ2-3, the V gene TRBV5-6; D remains ambiguous. V lost 0 bases and J lost 1, with 6 bases in between. Germline CDR1 and CDR2: SGHDT and YYEEEE. The CDR3 is 14 residues long.

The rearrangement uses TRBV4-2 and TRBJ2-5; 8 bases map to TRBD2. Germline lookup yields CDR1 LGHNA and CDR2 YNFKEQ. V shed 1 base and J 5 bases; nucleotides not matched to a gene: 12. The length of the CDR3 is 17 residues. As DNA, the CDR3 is TGTGCCAGCAGCCAAGGACGAGGCGGGGGGCAGGGGGAGACCCAGTACTTC. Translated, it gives CASSQGRGGGQGETQYF.

The CDR3 loop reads CASSSSTGQETQYF. The CDR3, as DNA: TGTGCCAGCAGTTCCTCGACAGGACAAGAGACCCAGTACTTC. This chain uses TRBV6-6 with TRBJ2-5; a weak D match, TRBD1 (6 bases). V was trimmed by 4 bases and J by 2 bases, leaving 11 bases between them. The germline CDR1 and CDR2 sequences are MNHNY and SVGAGI (reference sequence). This CDR3 has 14 residues.

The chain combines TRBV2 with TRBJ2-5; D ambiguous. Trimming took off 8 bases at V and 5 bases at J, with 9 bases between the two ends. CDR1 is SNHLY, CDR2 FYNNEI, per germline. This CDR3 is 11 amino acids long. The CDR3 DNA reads TGTGCCAGCTTCGAGTCGGAGACCCAGTACTTC. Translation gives CASFESETQYF.

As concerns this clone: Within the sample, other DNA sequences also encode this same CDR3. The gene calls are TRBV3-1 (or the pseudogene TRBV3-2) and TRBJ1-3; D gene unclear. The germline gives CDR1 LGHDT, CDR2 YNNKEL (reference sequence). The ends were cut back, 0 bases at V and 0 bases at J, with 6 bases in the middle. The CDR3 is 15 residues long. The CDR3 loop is CASSQEGSSGNTIYF. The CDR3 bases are TGTGCCAGCAGCCAAGAGGGGAGCTCTGGAAACACCATATATTTT.

DNA of the CDR3: TGCGCCAGCAGCCTGGAAGGTCGGGGGGCCCGGACTGAAGCTTTCTTT. Amino acids: CASSLEGRGARTEAFF. V is TRBV5-1 and J is TRBJ1-1, with D possibly TRBD1 on 6 matching bases. Germline V gene lookup returns CDR1 SGHRS and CDR2 YFSETQ. The CDR3 extends over 16 amino acids. Trimming cost V 4 bases and J 5 bases, with 21 bases left between them.

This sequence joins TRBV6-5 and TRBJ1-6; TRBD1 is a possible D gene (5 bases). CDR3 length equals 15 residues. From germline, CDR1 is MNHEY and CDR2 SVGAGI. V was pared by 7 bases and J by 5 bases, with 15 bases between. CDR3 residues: CASIQQGPNNSPLHF. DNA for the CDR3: TGTGCCAGCATCCAGCAGGGCCCAAATAATTCACCCCTCCACTTT.

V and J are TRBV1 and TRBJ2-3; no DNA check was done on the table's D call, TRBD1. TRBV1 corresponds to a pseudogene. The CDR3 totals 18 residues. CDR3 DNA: TGCACCAGCAGCCTACCCCTGGACAGGCTTACTAGCACAGATACGCAGTATTTT. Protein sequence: CTSSLPLDRLTSTDTQYF.

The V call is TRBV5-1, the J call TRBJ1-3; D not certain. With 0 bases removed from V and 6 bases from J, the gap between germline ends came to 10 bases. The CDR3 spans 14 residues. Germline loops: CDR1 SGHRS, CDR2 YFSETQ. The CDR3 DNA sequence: TGCGCCAGCAGCTTGGATACCCGCCAAAACACCATATATTTT. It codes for CASSLDTRQNTIYF.

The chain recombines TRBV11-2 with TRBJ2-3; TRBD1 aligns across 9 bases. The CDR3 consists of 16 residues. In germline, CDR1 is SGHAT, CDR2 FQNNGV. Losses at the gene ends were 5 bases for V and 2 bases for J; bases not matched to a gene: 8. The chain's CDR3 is CASSVGTGRFTDTQYF. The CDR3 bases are TGTGCCAGCAGCGTCGGGACAGGGAGATTCACAGATACGCAGTATTTT.